This TCR beta chain was identified in a study of cytomegalovirus exposure and HLA in healthy donors. Overall study context: From donors who were HLA-typed, an early data release held approximately 84 million unique TCRs.

PCR primers comprised 60 Vbeta and 13 Jbeta primers. The method was immunoSEQ multiplex PCR; TCRdb's version includes in-frame clones alone and lacks a portion of them. The sample has around 52,000 clones. As for this clone: The antigen remains undetermined.

V lost 4 bases and J lost 2; bases outside the gene matches: 2. Germline values: CDR1 MDHEN, CDR2 SYDVKM. The CDR3 consists of 14 residues. Notes on the study in general: Reportedly, HLA-A and HLA-B alleles of most subjects were accurately predicted from TCR beta. In a later analysis, HLA-associated beta chains showed higher expansion and lower generation probabilities than comparable chains. Cytomegalovirus association was assigned to under 200 TCR beta chains.

This chain links TRBV28 with TRBJ2-3, with 8 nucleotides matching TRBD2. This clonotype originated in a middle-aged man in good health and CMV-seropositive. Input material: PBMCs. The CDR3 protein is CASSSGGSTDTQYF. The CDR3 DNA follows: TGTGCCAGCAGTTCGGGGGGGTCCACAGATACGCAGTATTTT.